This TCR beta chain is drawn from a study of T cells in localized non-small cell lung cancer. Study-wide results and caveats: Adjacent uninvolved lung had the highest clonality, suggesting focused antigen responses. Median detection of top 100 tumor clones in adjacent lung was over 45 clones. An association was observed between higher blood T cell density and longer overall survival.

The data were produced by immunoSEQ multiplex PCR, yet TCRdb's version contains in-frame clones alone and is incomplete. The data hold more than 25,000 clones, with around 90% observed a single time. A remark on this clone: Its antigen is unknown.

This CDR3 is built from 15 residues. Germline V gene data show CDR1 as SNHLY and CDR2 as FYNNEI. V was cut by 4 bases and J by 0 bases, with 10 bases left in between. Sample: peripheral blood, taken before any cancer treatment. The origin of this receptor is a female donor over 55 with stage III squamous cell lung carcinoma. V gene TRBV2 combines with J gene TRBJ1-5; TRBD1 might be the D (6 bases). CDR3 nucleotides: TGTGCCAGCAGTGCGTACAGGGATAGCAATCAGCCCCAGCATTTT. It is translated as CASSAYRDSNQPQHF.